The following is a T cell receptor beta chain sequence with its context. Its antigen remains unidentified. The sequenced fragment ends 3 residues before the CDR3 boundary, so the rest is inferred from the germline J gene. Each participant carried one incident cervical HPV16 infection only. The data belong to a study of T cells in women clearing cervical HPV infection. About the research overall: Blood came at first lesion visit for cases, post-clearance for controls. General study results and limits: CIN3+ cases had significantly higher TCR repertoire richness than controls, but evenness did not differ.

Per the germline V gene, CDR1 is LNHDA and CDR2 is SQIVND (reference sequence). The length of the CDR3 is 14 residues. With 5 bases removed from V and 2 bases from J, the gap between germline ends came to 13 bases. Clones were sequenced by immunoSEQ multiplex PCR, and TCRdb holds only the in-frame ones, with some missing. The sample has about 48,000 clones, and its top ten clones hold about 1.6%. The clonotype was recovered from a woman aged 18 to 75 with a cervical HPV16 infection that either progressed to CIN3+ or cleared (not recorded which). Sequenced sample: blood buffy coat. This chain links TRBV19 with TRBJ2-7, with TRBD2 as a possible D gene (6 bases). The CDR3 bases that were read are TGTGCCAGTAGTGACCACGGGACTCCCTACGAG. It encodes CASSDHGTPYE. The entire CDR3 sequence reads CASSDHGTPYEQYF.